This T cell receptor (beta chain) was recorded in a study of T cells after yellow fever vaccination. V gave up 0 bases and J gave up 8 bases, with 15 bases separating them. Looked up from germline, CDR1 is SGHRS and CDR2 is YFSETQ. There are 15 residues in the CDR3. In this sample, this clonotype turned up many times. The TCR cDNA carried a universal primer site and UMIs from 5'RACE template switching. TCRdb re-called the 5' RACE reads with MiXCR, one entry per CDR3 protein. The table shows about 250,000 distinct CDR3 sequences, with more than 3.5% occurring only once. This chain uses TRBV5-1 with TRBJ2-1, with D perhaps matching TRBD1 (6 bases). The material sequenced was PBMCs, taken 15 days after the yellow fever booster vaccination. The clonotype comes from a man between 18 and 35 years old who received the YFV17D yellow fever vaccine. CDR3 in amino acids: CASSLEGHRLDEQFF. The CDR3 region has the DNA TGCGCCAGCAGCTTGGAGGGACACCGCCTGGATGAGCAGTTCTTC. The complete variable domain, with remaining parts taken from reference TRBV5-1 and TRBJ2-1, reads KAGVTQTPRYLIKTRGQQVTLSCSPISGHRSVSWYQQTPGQGLQFLFEYFSETQRNKGNFPGRFSGRQFSNSRSEMNVSTLELGDSALYLCASSLEGHRLDEQFFGPGTRLTVL.